The 17 T cell receptor beta chains in this list originate from one sample, sequenced in a study of blood T cell repertoires in COVID-19 (dated by TCRdb to the early 2020s). The library was built by means of the immunoSEQ multiplex PCR assay. The clones in this table, taken by TCRdb from immuneACCESS, are in-frame only. Not every clone is retained; where verified, under half of the shortfall comes from an unresolved V gene, and the cause of the rest is unknown. Within this sample are roughly 250,000 clones, with approximately 90% of them counted one time only. Around 0.8% of the sample lies in the top ten. Sequencing was carried out using peripheral blood. The receptors stem from a man aged 30 to 39 with acute or convalescent COVID-19.

The CDR3 here is CASSWQGEGAVGEQYF. The CDR3 coding sequence is TGCGCCAGCAGCTGGCAAGGAGAAGGGGCCGTTGGCGAGCAGTACTTC. The gene calls are TRBV5-1 and TRBJ2-7; D is possibly TRBD1 (5 bases). The V gene's germline CDR1 is SGHRS and CDR2 YFSETQ. V was shortened by 3 bases and J by 6 bases, with 22 bases between the two germline ends. The CDR3 sequence is 16 residues long.

The rearrangement joins TRBV4-2 to TRBJ1-1; 10 bases match TRBD1. Germline V gene lookup returns CDR1 LGHNA and CDR2 YNFKEQ. CDR3 length: 15 residues. The trim removed 5 bases at V and 5 bases at J, leaving 8 bases unmatched. Written as DNA, the CDR3 is TGTGCCAGCAGCGGGGGACAGGGGTTCAAAACTGAAGCTTTCTTT. Translation gives CASSGGQGFKTEAFF.

The CDR3 DNA is TGTGCCAGCAGCCAAGAAACAGACGGAAACACCATATATTTT. Amino acid sequence: CASSQETDGNTIYF. The chain is built from TRBV4-2 and TRBJ1-3; D call uncertain. The CDR3 spans 14 residues. Germline V gene data show CDR1 as LGHNA and CDR2 as YNFKEQ. V was trimmed by 0 bases and J by 4 bases, leaving 7 bases between them.

The V and J genes are TRBV19 and TRBJ2-3, with 7 bases fitting TRBD1. J gave up 1 base and V 10 bases, and 8 bases lay outside the gene matches. CDR1 is LNHDA and CDR2 is SQIVND in the germline V gene (reference sequence). The CDR3 sequence is 14 residues long. CDR3 in DNA: TGTGCCACCCGCTGGGACAGTGGCACAGATACGCAGTATTTT. Protein sequence: CATRWDSGTDTQYF.

The J gene is TRBJ2-7, the V gene TRBV6-5; TRBD1 matches at 10 bases. The ends lost 9 bases at V and 2 bases at J; junction bases unmatched: 7. Germline V gene sequence: CDR1 MNHEY, CDR2 SVGAGI. The CDR3 totals 14 residues. CDR3 in DNA: TGTGCCAGTACGGGACAGGGGTATGCCTACGAGCAGTACTTC. Translation gives CASTGQGYAYEQYF.

The V and J genes are TRBV7-2 and TRBJ2-1, with 12 bases aligning to TRBD2. The ends lost 5 bases at V and 7 bases at J; junction bases unmatched: 6. CDR1 and CDR2 from the germline V gene are SGHTA and FQGNSA. The CDR3 spans 15 residues. CDR3 bases: TGTGCCAGCAGCCTTGGCGGGACTAGCGGGAATGAGCAGTTCTTC. It yields the protein CASSLGGTSGNEQFF. Full variable domain (missing parts from reference TRBV7-2 and TRBJ2-1): GAGVSQSPSNKVTEKGKDVELRCDPISGHTALYWYRQSLGQGLEFLIYFQGNSAPDKSGLPSDRFSAERTGGSVSTLTIQRTQQEDSAVYLCASSLGGTSGNEQFFGPGTRLTVL.

This clone was observed a single time. The V and J genes are TRBV28 and TRBJ2-4, with TRBD1 as a possible D gene (5 bases). The CDR3 has 18 amino acids. Trimming left V 8 bases short and J 0 bases short, with 23 bases between. Germline lookup yields CDR1 MDHEN and CDR2 SYDVKM. CDR3 loop: CASSGTGGEQRAKNIQYF. The CDR3 bases are TGTGCCAGCTCCGGCACAGGCGGAGAGCAAAGAGCCAAAAACATTCAGTACTTC.

This chain connects TRBV5-6 to TRBJ1-5; the match to TRBD1 covers 8 bases. This CDR3 comprises 17 residues. Losses at the gene ends were 1 base for V and 7 bases for J; bases not matched to a gene: 13. Germline CDR1 reads SGHDT; CDR2 reads YYEEEE. The CDR3 region has the DNA TGTGCCAGCAGCTTGCGTTTGACAGGGGCTACAAAACAGCCCCAGCATTTT. It is translated as CASSLRLTGATKQPQHF.

This chain uses TRBV7-8 with TRBJ1-1, with 7 bases fitting TRBD1. The germline V gene encodes CDR1 SGHVS and CDR2 FQNEAQ. CDR3 length: 15 amino acids. With 5 bases clipped from V and 6 bases from J, the junction kept 12 bases outside the gene matches. Here the CDR3 reads CASSLQTGLAAEAFF. The CDR3 bases are TGTGCCAGCAGCCTACAGACAGGGCTGGCGGCTGAAGCTTTCTTT.

The sample holds one count of this clone. The chain recombines TRBV27 with TRBJ1-5; 7 nucleotides match TRBD1. Germline CDR1 MNHEY, CDR2 SMNVEV (reference sequence). The CDR3 sequence is 16 residues long. V shed 4 bases and J 1 base; nucleotides not matched to a gene: 7. Here the CDR3 DNA reads TGTGCCAGCAGTTCCTTAGCCAGGGGGAGCAATCAGCCCCAGCATTTT. Translating gives CASSSLARGSNQPQHF.

This sequence joins TRBV30 and TRBJ1-1; TRBD1 might be the D (5 bases). The CDR3 is 12 amino acids. Per germline, CDR1 GTSNPN and CDR2 SVGIG (reference sequence). V was trimmed by 0 bases and J by 5 bases, leaving 7 bases between them. This chain's CDR3 is CAWSVGGTEAFF. CDR3 bases: TGTGCCTGGAGTGTCGGGGGGACTGAAGCTTTCTTT.

The chain carries TRBV5-1 and TRBJ1-2, with 8 positions matching TRBD1. V shed 6 bases and J 2 bases; nucleotides not matched to a gene: 15. CDR3 length: 17 residues. Germline CDR1 and CDR2: SGHRS and YFSETQ. Written as DNA, the CDR3 is TGCGCCAGCACCCACCGGGCAGGGGGCGCAGACAACTATGGCTACACCTTC. This codes for CASTHRAGGADNYGYTF.

V and J are TRBV7-2 and TRBJ2-1, with D perhaps matching TRBD1 (6 bases). The V end lost 3 bases, the J end lost 2 bases, and 11 bases lay between the germline ends. CDR1 is SGHTA, CDR2 FQGNSA, per germline. This CDR3 has 15 residues. The DNA of the CDR3 is TGTGCCAGCAGCTTTTTTAGGACAGCCTACAATGAGCAGTTCTTC. Its translation: CASSFFRTAYNEQFF.

The chain is built from TRBV28 and TRBJ1-2, with D tentatively TRBD1 (6 bases). The germline CDR1 and CDR2 sequences are MDHEN and SYDVKM. This CDR3 spans 14 amino acids. Trimming took off 4 bases at V and 7 bases at J, with 16 bases between the two ends. The CDR3 loop is CASSSLRGGRGYTF. The CDR3 nucleotides read TGTGCCAGCAGTTCCCTTAGGGGGGGGCGTGGCTACACCTTC.

The V call is TRBV10-3, the J call TRBJ2-1, with TRBD2 as a possible D gene (5 bases). The CDR3 loop spans 17 amino acids. Germline-derived CDR1 and CDR2 are ENHRY and SYGVKD. Trimming pared 4 bases from V and 8 bases from J, leaving 24 bases between. CDR3 nucleotide sequence: TGTGCCATCAGTGGCCCTAGAACTAGAGGGAACGAGGATGAGCAGTTCTTC. It is translated as CAISGPRTRGNEDEQFF.

The chain carries TRBV7-2 and TRBJ2-2, with 9 bases identical to TRBD1. The V segment lost 6 bases and the J segment 1 base; nucleotides outside the gene matches: 3. The CDR3 loop spans 15 amino acids. The germline V gene has CDR1 SGHTA and CDR2 FQGNSA. The CDR3 coding sequence is TGTGCCAGCAGAGCGGACAGGGGGAACACCGGGGAGCTGTTTTTT. Protein product: CASRADRGNTGELFF.

The rearrangement uses TRBV7-6 and TRBJ2-1; 9 nucleotides line up with TRBD1. Germline CDR1 is SGHVS and CDR2 is FNYEAQ. Germline trimming cut 5 bases from V and 5 bases from J; bases unmatched to any gene: 7. The CDR3 sequence is 15 residues long. Here the CDR3 reads CASSPTGGAHNEQFF. The CDR3, as DNA: TGTGCCAGCAGCCCCACAGGGGGCGCCCACAATGAGCAGTTCTTC.